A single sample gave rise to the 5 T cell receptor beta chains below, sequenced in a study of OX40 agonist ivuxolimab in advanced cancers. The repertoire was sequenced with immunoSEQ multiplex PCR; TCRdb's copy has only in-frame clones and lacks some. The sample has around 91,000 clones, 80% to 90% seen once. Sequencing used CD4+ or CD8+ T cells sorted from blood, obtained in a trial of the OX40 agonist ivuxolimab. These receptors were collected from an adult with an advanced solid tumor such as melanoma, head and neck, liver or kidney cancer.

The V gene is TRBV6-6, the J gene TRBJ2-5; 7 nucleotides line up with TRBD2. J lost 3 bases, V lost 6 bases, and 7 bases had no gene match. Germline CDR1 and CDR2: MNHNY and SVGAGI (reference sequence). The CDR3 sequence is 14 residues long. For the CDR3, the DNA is TGTGCCAGCAGGACGCGACGGGGGGAAGAGACCCAGTACTTC. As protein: CASRTRRGEETQYF.

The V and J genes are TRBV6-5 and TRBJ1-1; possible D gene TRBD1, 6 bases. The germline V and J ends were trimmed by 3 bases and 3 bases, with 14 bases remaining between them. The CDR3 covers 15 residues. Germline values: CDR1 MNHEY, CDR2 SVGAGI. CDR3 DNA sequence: TGTGCCAGCAGTTATGCCTCTAGGGGGGACACTGAAGCTTTCTTT. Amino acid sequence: CASSYASRGDTEAFF.

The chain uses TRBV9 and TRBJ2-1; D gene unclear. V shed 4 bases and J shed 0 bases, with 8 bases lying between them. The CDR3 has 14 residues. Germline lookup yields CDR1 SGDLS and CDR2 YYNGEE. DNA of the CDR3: TGTGCCAGCAGCAAAGGTAACTCCTACAATGAGCAGTTCTTC. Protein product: CASSKGNSYNEQFF.

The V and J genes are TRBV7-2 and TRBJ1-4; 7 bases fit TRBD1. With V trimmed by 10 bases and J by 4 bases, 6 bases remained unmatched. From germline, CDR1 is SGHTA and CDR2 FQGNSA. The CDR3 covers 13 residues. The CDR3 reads CATDRVGNEKLFF. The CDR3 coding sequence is TGTGCCACCGACAGGGTCGGTAATGAAAAACTGTTTTTT.

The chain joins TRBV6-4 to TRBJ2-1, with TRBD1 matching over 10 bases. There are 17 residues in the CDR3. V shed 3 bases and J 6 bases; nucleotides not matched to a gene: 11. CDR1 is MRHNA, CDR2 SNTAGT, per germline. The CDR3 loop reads CASSESSGQGKFNEQFF. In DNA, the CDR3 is TGTGCCAGCAGTGAGTCCTCGGGACAGGGGAAGTTCAATGAGCAGTTCTTC.